The clone carrying this T cell receptor (beta chain) has only one observation. This sample was included in a study of blood T cell repertoires in COVID-19. The overall study: Samples representing acute and convalescent COVID-19 were sourced from the United States, Italy and Spain.

Assay: immunoSEQ multiplex PCR; the TCRdb copy retains only in-frame clones and omits some. Of more than 65,000 clones listed, around 80% are singletons. The source is a woman of 80 years or more with acute or convalescent COVID-19. Sequences were obtained from peripheral blood.

The CDR3: CASSTWTRKDTQYF. The CDR3, as DNA: TGTGCCAGCAGCACTTGGACACGAAAAGATACGCAGTATTTT. The V and J genes are TRBV21-1 and TRBJ2-3; TRBD1 was called by the table and not checked on the DNA. TRBV21-1 is tagged as a pseudogene. This CDR3 has 14 residues.